This paragraph reports one TCR beta chain. This sample is drawn from a study of identical twins. Among all donors, each was a healthy Caucasian. Looked up from germline, CDR1 is MNHEY and CDR2 is SVGEGT. Trimming shortened V by 5 bases and J by 2 bases, and 20 bases separated the two germline ends. CDR3 length: 17 residues. Unique molecular identifiers were in the cDNA, with template-switch universal primer binding. TCRdb itself ran the 5' RACE reads through MiXCR, one entry per CDR3 protein. Of 700,000 to 950,000 distinct CDR3 sequences listed, over 9% are singletons. This sample was also put to use in a study of yellow fever vaccine responses in identical twins.

The source of this sequence is a young woman in good health. Sequencing input: PBMCs. The V call is TRBV6-2 or TRBV6-3, the J call TRBJ2-3, with a tentative D call TRBD2 (6 bases). CDR3 coding DNA: TGTGCCAGCAGTACCTCCGGTGGGGGAGGCCCCACAGATACGCAGTATTTT. This codes for CASSTSGGGGPTDTQYF.